These 14 T cell receptor beta chains were sequenced from one sample in a study of T-cell memory formation after mild COVID-19. TCRdb processed the 5' RACE reads anew with MiXCR; each CDR3 protein has one entry. Seen here are 400,000 to 500,000 distinct CDR3 sequences, around 19% observed once, and the top ten hold 7.5% to 9.5%. The sample consisted of PBMCs or a T cell subset sorted from them (not recorded which). These receptors were collected from an adult woman who had mild COVID-19 (a few samples of this study predate the infection). Cell type and time point are not known.

The V call is TRBV6-5, the J call TRBJ2-7; possibly TRBD1 or TRBD2 for D (5 bases each). Trimming removed 2 bases from V and 2 bases from J, with 10 bases in between. Germline CDR1 reads MNHEY; CDR2 reads SVGAGI. The CDR3 spans 14 residues. CDR3 nucleotide sequence: TGTGCCAGCAGTTACCGGGACGGGACCTACGAGCAGTACTTC. This encodes CASSYRDGTYEQYF.

This chain links TRBV6-2 or TRBV6-3 with TRBJ1-3, with unresolved D. This CDR3 contains 13 residues. V was clipped by 4 bases and J by 2 bases, with 6 bases between them. Germline CDR1 is MNHEY and CDR2 is SVGEGT. CDR3 DNA sequence: TGTGCCAGCAGTTCCCAGACTGGAAACACCATATATTTT. This sequence encodes CASSSQTGNTIYF.

This clonotype appeared a few times. The chain employs TRBV7-6 and TRBJ2-6; D remains unclear. CDR1 SGHVS and CDR2 FNYEAQ come from the germline V gene. This CDR3 is 13 amino acids long. Between the trimmed V and J ends, which lost 11 bases and 4 bases, there was a span of 12 bases. CDR3 coding DNA: TGTGCCGGATGGGGTCCCGGGGCCAACGTCCTGACTTTC. Amino acid sequence: CAGWGPGANVLTF.

The gene calls are TRBV10-3 and TRBJ2-7; TRBD1 agrees at 11 bases. Per germline, CDR1 ENHRY and CDR2 SYGVKD. V shed 6 bases and J 7 bases; nucleotides not matched to a gene: 11. The CDR3 extends over 15 amino acids. CDR3 DNA sequence: TGTGCCATCAGCGAAGAGGGGACAGGGGGTAGGGAGCAGTACTTC. This translates into CAISEEGTGGREQYF.

The chain combines TRBV20-1 with TRBJ1-5, with a tentative D call TRBD1 (5 bases). The CDR3 loop spans 15 amino acids. CDR1 is DFQATT, CDR2 SNEGSKA, per germline (reference sequence). Trimming removed 3 bases from V and 7 bases from J, with 19 bases in between. CDR3 loop: CSASRAFQGGQPQHF. The CDR3 DNA sequence: TGCAGTGCTAGCCGAGCATTCCAGGGCGGACAGCCCCAGCATTTT.

This clonotype was counted a few times. This sequence joins TRBV19 and TRBJ1-5; tentative D call: TRBD1 (6 bases). Looked up from germline, CDR1 is LNHDA and CDR2 is SQIVND (reference sequence). The CDR3 has 13 residues. Trimming shortened V by 11 bases and J by 4 bases, and 15 bases separated the two germline ends. Here the CDR3 reads CAGATGFNQPQHF. The CDR3 DNA sequence: TGTGCCGGAGCAACAGGGTTTAATCAGCCCCAGCATTTT. Variable domain in full (rest from reference TRBV19 and TRBJ1-5): DGGITQSPKYLFRKEGQNVTLSCEQNLNHDAMYWYRQDPGQGLRLIYYSQIVNDFQKGDIAEGYSVSREKKESFPLTVTSAQKNPTAFYLCAGATGFNQPQHFGDGTRLSIL.

This clonotype showed up many times. The rearrangement uses TRBV7-8 and TRBJ2-7; no clear D. CDR3 size: 14 residues. Germline V lookup: CDR1 SGHVS, CDR2 FQNEAQ. Deletions cut 3 bases from V and 4 bases from J, with 13 bases between. The CDR3 DNA reads TGTGCCAGCAGCTTTGAGGTAGGGCGGTACGAGCAGTACTTC. It encodes CASSFEVGRYEQYF. Full variable domain (missing parts from reference TRBV7-8 and TRBJ2-7): GAGVSQSPRYKVAKRGQDVALRCDPISGHVSLFWYQQALGQGPEFLTYFQNEAQLDKSGLPSDRFFAERPEGSVSTLKIQRTQQEDSAVYLCASSFEVGRYEQYFGPGTRLTVT.

CDR3 nucleotide sequence: TGCAGCGTTGAAGTTGGGCAGGGTGGCACTGAAGCTTTCTTT. Its translation is CSVEVGQGGTEAFF. The gene calls are TRBV29-1 and TRBJ1-1, with a tentative D call TRBD1 (5 bases). Trimming stripped 1 base from V and 4 bases from J, with 13 bases between. The CDR3 runs to 14 residues. Germline lookup yields CDR1 SQVTM and CDR2 ANQGSEA.

The chain employs TRBV19 and TRBJ1-1; unclear D gene. The V gene lost 8 bases and the J gene lost 4 bases, with 17 bases spanning the gap. Germline V CDR1 and CDR2: LNHDA, SQIVND (reference sequence). CDR3 length: 14 residues. The CDR3 sequence: CASHLLSAGTEAFF. Here the CDR3 DNA reads TGTGCCAGTCACCTCTTGTCGGCCGGCACTGAAGCTTTCTTT. Looking up the rest from reference TRBV19 and TRBJ1-1 gives the full variable domain: DGGITQSPKYLFRKEGQNVTLSCEQNLNHDAMYWYRQDPGQGLRLIYYSQIVNDFQKGDIAEGYSVSREKKESFPLTVTSAQKNPTAFYLCASHLLSAGTEAFFGQGTRLTVV.

This chain joins TRBV24-1 and TRBJ2-7; possibly TRBD2 for D (5 bases). The CDR3 runs 15 residues. Trimming took 3 bases from V and 3 from J, leaving 14 bases between them. CDR1 and CDR2 (germline): KGHDR, SFDVKD. The CDR3 DNA sequence: TGTGCCACCAGTGATGCGGCCGACCGGGACTACGAGCAGTACTTC. This codes for CATSDAADRDYEQYF.

The CDR3 is CASSPRGGVSNQPQHF. CDR3 nucleotide sequence: TGTGCCAGTAGTCCCCGGGGAGGGGTATCAAATCAGCCCCAGCATTTT. This chain uses TRBV19 with TRBJ1-5, with D possibly matching TRBD1 (5 bases). This CDR3 comprises 16 residues. Germline assignment: CDR1 LNHDA and CDR2 SQIVND (reference sequence). V shed 5 bases and J shed 4 bases, with 18 bases lying between them.

The chain couples TRBV9 to TRBJ2-3; D is unresolved. The CDR3 contains 14 residues. CDR1 SGDLS and CDR2 YYNGEE come from the germline V gene. V was trimmed by 0 bases and J by 0 bases, leaving 5 bases between them. CDR3 loop: CASSVDDSTDTQYF. CDR3 DNA sequence: TGTGCCAGCAGCGTAGACGACAGCACAGATACGCAGTATTTT.

This chain uses TRBV29-1 with TRBJ2-3; D might be TRBD2 (6 bases). The V end was cut by 4 bases, the J end by 9 bases, with 23 bases between. The germline V gene has CDR1 SQVTM and CDR2 ANQGSEA. CDR3 size: 15 residues. The CDR3 protein is CSVGGSGTSIGTQYF. DNA for the CDR3: TGCAGCGTTGGGGGATCCGGGACTTCCATTGGGACGCAGTATTTT.

The chain has TRBV29-1 and TRBJ1-2, with 8 nucleotides matching TRBD1. Germline CDR1 and CDR2: SQVTM and ANQGSEA. This CDR3 is built from 13 residues. The V and J ends lost 6 bases and 4 bases, in that order; junction bases with no gene match: 7. CDR3 in amino acids: CSVHRTGGYGYTF. The CDR3 DNA follows: TGCAGCGTCCACCGAACAGGGGGCTATGGCTACACCTTC. The entire variable domain, with the rest obtained from reference TRBV29-1 and TRBJ1-2, is as follows: SAVISQKPSRDICQRGTSLTIQCQVDSQVTMMFWYRQQPGQSLTLIATANQGSEATYESGFVIDKFPISRPNLTFSTLTVSNMSPEDSSIYLCSVHRTGGYGYTFGSGTRLTVV.